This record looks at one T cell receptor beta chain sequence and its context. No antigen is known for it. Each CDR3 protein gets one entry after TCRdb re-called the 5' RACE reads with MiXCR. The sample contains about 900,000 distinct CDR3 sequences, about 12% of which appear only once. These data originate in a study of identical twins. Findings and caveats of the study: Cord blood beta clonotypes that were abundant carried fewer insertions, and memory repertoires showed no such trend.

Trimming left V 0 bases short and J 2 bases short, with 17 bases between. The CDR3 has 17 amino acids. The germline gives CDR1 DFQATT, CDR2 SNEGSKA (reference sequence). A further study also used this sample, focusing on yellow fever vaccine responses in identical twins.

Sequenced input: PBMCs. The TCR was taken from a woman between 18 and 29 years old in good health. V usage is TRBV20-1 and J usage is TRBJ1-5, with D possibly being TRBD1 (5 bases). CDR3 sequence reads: CSAREIDRNSGNQPQHF. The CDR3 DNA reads TGCAGTGCTAGAGAAATCGACAGAAATTCAGGCAATCAGCCCCAGCATTTT.